This T cell receptor beta chain was recorded in a study of T cells in Graves' hyperthyroidism and ophthalmopathy. The study, taken as a whole, reports: Onset of ophthalmopathy came a median approximately 6.5 months after the model predicted it.

In the case of this clonotype: Its antigen is still unknown.

From RNA transcripts, TCR beta CDR3 regions were amplified. First-round RT-PCR targeting the TCR CDR3 was performed with the HTBI primer set. TCRdb re-called the multiplex PCR reads with MiXCR, one entry per CDR3 protein. The repertoire holds roughly 380,000 distinct CDR3 sequences, roughly 14% seen once, with roughly 9.6% in the top ten. This CDR3 has 13 residues. Trimming took off 3 bases at V and 4 bases at J, with 9 bases between the two ends. Germline values: CDR1 SGHVS, CDR2 FQNEAQ. A lack of ophthalmopathy progression within 18 months defined stable Graves' hyperthyroidism. Patients were excluded for uncontrolled infection, other autoimmune disease, pregnancy or lactation.

Sequencing was carried out using blood. The chain is built from TRBV7-8 and TRBJ1-1, with a tentative D call TRBD1 (5 bases). The clonotype was recovered from a woman aged 55-70 years with Graves' hyperthyroidism. CDR3 loop: CASSFRGGTEAFF. CDR3 DNA: TGTGCCAGCAGCTTCCGTGGGGGCACTGAAGCTTTCTTT.